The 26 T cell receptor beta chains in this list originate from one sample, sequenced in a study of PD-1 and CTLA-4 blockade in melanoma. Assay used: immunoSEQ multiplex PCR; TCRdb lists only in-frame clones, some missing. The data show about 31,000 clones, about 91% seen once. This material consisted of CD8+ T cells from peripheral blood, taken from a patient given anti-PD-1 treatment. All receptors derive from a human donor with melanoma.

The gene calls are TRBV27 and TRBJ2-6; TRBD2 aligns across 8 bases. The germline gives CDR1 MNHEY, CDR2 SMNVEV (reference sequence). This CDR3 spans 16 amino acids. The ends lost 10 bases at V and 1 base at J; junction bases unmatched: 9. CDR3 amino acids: CATSREGGSGANVLTF. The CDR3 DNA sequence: TGTGCCACCTCTCGGGAGGGAGGGTCTGGGGCCAACGTCCTGACTTTC.

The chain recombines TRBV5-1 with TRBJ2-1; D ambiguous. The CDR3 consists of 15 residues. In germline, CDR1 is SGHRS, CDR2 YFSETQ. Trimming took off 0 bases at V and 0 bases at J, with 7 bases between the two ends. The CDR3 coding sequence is TGCGCCAGCAGCTTGGAGGTGGTCTCCTACAATGAGCAGTTCTTC. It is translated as CASSLEVVSYNEQFF.

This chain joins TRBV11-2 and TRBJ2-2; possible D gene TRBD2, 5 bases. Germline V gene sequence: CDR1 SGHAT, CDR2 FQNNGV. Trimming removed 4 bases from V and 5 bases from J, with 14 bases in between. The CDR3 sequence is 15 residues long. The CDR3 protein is CASSSGELETGELFF. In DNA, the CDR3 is TGTGCCAGCAGCTCCGGGGAGTTGGAAACCGGGGAGCTGTTTTTT.

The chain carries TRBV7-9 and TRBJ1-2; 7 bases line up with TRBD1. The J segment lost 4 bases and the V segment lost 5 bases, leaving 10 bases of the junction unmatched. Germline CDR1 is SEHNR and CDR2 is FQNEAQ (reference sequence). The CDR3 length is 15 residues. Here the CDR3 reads CASSPPQGPTYGYTF. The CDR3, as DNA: TGTGCCAGCAGCCCGCCACAGGGGCCTACCTATGGCTACACCTTC. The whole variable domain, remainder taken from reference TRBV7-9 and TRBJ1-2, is DTGVSQNPRHKITKRGQNVTFRCDPISEHNRLYWYRQTLGQGPEFLTYFQNEAQLEKSRLLSDRFSAERPKGSFSTLEIQRTEQGDSAMYLCASSPPQGPTYGYTFGSGTRLTVV.

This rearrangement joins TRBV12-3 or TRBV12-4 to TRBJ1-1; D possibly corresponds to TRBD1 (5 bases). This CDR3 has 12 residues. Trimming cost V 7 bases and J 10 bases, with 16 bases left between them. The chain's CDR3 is CASTRGGQGAFF. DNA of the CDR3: TGTGCCAGCACCCGGGGAGGCCAGGGAGCTTTCTTT.

The CDR3 nucleotides read TGTGCCAGCAGTCCCCCACGTGTGTCAGGAGAGACCCAGTACTTC. Translated, it gives CASSPPRVSGETQYF. V is TRBV28 and J is TRBJ2-5, with D uncertain. V lost 5 bases and J 4 bases, leaving 17 bases between the germline ends. This CDR3 region has 15 residues. Germline lookup yields CDR1 MDHEN and CDR2 SYDVKM.

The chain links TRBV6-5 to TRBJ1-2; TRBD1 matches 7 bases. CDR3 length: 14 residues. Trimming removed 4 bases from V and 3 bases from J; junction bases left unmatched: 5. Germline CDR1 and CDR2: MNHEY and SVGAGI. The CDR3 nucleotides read TGTGCCAGCAGTTCGGGACAGTCCCACTATGGCTACACCTTC. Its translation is CASSSGQSHYGYTF.

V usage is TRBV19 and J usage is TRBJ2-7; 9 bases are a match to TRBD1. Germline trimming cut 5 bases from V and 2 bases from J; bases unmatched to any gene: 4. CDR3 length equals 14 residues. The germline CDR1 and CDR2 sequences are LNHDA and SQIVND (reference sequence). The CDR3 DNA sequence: TGTGCCAGTAGTGCCACAGGGGGCCCCTACGAGCAGTACTTC. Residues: CASSATGGPYEQYF.

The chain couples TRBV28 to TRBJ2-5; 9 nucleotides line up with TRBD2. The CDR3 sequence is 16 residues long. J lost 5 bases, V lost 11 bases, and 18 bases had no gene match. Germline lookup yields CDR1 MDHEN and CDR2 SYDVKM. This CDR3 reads CARRGLGGGGAETQYF. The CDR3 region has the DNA TGTGCCCGCCGGGGCCTCGGGGGCGGGGGGGCGGAGACCCAGTACTTC.

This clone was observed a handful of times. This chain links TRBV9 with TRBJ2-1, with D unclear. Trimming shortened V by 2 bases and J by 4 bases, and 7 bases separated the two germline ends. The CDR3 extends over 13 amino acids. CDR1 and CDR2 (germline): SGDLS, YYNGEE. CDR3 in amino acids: CASSVGPYNEQFF. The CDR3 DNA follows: TGTGCCAGCAGCGTTGGTCCTTACAATGAGCAGTTCTTC.

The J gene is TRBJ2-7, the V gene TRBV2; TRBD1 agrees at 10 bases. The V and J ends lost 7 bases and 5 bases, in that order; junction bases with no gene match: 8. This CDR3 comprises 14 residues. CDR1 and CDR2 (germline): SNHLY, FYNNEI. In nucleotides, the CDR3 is TGTGCCAGCATGGGGGACAGGGGCCTCCACGAGCAGTACTTC. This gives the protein CASMGDRGLHEQYF.

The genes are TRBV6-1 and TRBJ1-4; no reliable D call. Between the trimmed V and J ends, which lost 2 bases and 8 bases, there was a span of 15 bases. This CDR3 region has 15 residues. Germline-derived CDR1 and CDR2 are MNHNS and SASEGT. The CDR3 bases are TGTGCCAGCAGTGAATTCTCAGGCGATCTAGAAAAACTGTTTTTT. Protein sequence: CASSEFSGDLEKLFF.

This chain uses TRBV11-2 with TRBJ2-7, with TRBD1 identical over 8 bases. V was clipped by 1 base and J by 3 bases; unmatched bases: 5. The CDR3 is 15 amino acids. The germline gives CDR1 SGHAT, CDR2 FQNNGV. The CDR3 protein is CASSLGTGSLYEQYF. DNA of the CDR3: TGTGCCAGCAGCTTAGGGACAGGGTCTCTCTACGAGCAGTACTTC.

This chain's CDR3 is CSGTGTPWGTDTQYF. The DNA for the CDR3 is TGCAGCGGGACCGGGACGCCATGGGGCACAGATACGCAGTATTTT. The chain employs TRBV29-1 and TRBJ2-3; D is perhaps TRBD1 or TRBD2 (5 bases each). Germline CDR1 reads SQVTM; CDR2 reads ANQGSEA. This CDR3 comprises 15 residues. V lost 7 bases and J lost 1, with 18 bases in between.

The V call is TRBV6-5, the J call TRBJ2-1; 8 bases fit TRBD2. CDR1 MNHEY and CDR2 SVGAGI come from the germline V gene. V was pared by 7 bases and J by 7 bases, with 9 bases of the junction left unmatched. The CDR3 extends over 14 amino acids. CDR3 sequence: CASTRGGPRNEQFF. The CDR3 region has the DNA TGTGCCAGCACCCGCGGGGGGCCGAGAAATGAGCAGTTCTTC.

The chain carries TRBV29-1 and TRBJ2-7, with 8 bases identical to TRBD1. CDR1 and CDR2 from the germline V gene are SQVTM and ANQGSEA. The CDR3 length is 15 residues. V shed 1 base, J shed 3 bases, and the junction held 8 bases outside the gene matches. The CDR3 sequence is CSVEGGIDRGYEQYF. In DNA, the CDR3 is TGCAGCGTTGAAGGGGGAATCGACAGGGGCTACGAGCAGTACTTC.

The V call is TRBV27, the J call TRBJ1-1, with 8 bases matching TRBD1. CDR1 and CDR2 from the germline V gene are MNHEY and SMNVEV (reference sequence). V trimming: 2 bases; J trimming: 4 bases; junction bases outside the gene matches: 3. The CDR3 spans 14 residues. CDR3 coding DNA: TGTGCCAGCAGTTTAAGACAGGGGATCACTGAAGCTTTCTTT. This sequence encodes CASSLRQGITEAFF.

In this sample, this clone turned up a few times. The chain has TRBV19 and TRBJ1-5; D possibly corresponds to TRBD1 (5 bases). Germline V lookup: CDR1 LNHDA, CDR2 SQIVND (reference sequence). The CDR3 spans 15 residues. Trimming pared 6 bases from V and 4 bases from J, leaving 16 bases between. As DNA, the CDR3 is TGTGCCAGTAGCGGGGGAGGGAGCGGTAATCAGCCCCAGCATTTT. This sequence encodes CASSGGGSGNQPQHF.

Here the CDR3 DNA reads TGTGCCAGCCGCCCGGGACGGATCACTGAAGCTTTCTTT. Translated, it gives CASRPGRITEAFF. The chain recombines TRBV28 with TRBJ1-1; D might be TRBD1 (5 bases). The germline gives CDR1 MDHEN, CDR2 SYDVKM. The V gene lost 8 bases and the J gene lost 4 bases, with 14 bases spanning the gap. The length of the CDR3 is 13 residues.

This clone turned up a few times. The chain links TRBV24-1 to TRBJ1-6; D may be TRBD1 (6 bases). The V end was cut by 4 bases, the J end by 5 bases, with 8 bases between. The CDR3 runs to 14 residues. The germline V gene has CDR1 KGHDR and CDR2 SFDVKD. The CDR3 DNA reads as TGTGCCACCAGTGACGGGACAAATAATTCACCCCTCCACTTT. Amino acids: CATSDGTNNSPLHF.

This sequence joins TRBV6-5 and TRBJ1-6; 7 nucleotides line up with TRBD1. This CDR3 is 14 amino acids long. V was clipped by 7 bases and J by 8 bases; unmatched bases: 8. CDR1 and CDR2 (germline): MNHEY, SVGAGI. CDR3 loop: CASNGDSKDSPLHF. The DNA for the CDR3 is TGTGCCAGCAACGGGGACAGTAAGGATTCACCCCTCCACTTT.

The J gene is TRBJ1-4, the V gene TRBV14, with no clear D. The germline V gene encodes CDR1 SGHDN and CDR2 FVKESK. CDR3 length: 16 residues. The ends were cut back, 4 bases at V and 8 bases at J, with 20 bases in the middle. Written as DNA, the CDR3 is TGTGCCAGCAGCCTTCGGGAGGCCGCTCGAGGGGAAAAACTGTTTTTT. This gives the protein CASSLREAARGEKLFF.

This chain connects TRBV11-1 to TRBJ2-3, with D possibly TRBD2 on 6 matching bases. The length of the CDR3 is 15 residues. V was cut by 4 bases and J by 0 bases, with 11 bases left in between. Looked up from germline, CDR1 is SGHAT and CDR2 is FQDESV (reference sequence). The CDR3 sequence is CASSYLAESTDTQYF. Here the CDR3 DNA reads TGTGCCAGCAGCTACTTAGCGGAAAGCACAGATACGCAGTATTTT.

The CDR3 sequence is CASSDSGGEIADTGELFF. For the CDR3, the DNA is TGTGCCAGCAGTGACAGCGGGGGGGAAATAGCCGACACCGGGGAGCTGTTTTTT. This chain joins TRBV2 and TRBJ2-2; TRBD2 matches 10 bases. Per germline, CDR1 SNHLY and CDR2 FYNNEI. CDR3 size: 18 residues. V lost 3 bases to trimming and J lost 3 bases; unmatched junction nucleotides: 10.

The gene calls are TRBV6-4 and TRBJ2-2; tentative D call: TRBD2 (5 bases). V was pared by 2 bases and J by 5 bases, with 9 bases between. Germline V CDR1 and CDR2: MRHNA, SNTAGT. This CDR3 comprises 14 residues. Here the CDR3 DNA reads TGTGCCAGCAGTGACACGGACTTAACCGGGGAGCTGTTTTTT. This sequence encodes CASSDTDLTGELFF.

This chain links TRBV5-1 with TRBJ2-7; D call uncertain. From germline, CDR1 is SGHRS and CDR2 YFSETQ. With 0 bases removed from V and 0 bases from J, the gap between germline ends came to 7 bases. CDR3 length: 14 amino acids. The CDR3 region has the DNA TGCGCCAGCAGCTTGGACAAAAGCTCCTACGAGCAGTACTTC. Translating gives CASSLDKSSYEQYF.